The clone carrying this T cell receptor (beta chain) was observed a single time. Its specificity is unknown. CDR1 and CDR2 from the germline V gene are SNHLY and FYNNEI. The CDR3 contains 15 residues. With 2 bases removed from V and 6 bases from J, the gap between germline ends came to 13 bases. This sample was included in a study of shared clonotypes between healthy human individuals. Notes on the study in general: Depth was large, yet rarefaction showed that sorted-subset sequencing was incomplete.

Assay used: immunoSEQ multiplex PCR; TCRdb lists only in-frame clones, some missing. The sample holds approximately 980,000 clones, more than 75% seen once. The specimen sequenced was memory CD4+ T cells sorted from blood. Indicated subset: CD45RA-negative fraction. This TCR derives from a man in his late teens or twenties in good health. The chain links TRBV2 to TRBJ2-2; the D gene is possibly TRBD1 (5 bases). In DNA, the CDR3 is TGTGCCAGCAGTGAACAGGGAACCCACGCCGGGGAGCTGTTTTTT. Protein sequence: CASSEQGTHAGELFF.